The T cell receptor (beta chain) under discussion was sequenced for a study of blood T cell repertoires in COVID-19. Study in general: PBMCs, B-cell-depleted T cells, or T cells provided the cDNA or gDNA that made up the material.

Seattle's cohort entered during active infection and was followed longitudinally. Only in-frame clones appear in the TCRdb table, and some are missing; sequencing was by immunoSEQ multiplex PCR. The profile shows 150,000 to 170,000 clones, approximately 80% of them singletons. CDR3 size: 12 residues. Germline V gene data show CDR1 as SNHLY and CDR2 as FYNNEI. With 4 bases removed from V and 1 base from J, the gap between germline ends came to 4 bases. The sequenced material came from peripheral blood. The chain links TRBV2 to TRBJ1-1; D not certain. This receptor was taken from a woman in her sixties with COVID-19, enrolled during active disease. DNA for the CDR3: TGTGCCAGCAGTGTCGGGAACACTGAAGCTTTCTTT. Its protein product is CASSVGNTEAFF.